These 6 T cell receptor beta chains came from one sample sequenced in a study of blood T cell repertoires in COVID-19. Using immunoSEQ multiplex PCR, the repertoire was profiled, and TCRdb retains in-frame clones only, with some absent. The data hold under 200,000 clones, with more than 75% observed a single time. The specimen was peripheral blood. The source of these receptors is a woman of 80 years or more with acute or convalescent COVID-19.

Note on this clone: One end of the junction fails to match germline, which may point to a read error. This chain links TRBV2 with TRBJ2-7; maybe TRBD2 (6 bases). The CDR3 has 16 residues. Germline CDR1 is SNHLY and CDR2 is FYNNEI. The CDR3 region has the DNA TGTGCCAGCAAATTCCAGACGGACTACAACCCTCTATCCTTCTGCTTC. Protein: CASKFQTDYNPLSFCF.

The sample holds a few counts of this clone. The chain couples TRBV18 to TRBJ2-1; D is ambiguous. The V gene's germline CDR1 is KGHSH and CDR2 LQKENI. Trimming took off 2 bases at V and 6 bases at J, with 11 bases between the two ends. CDR3 length: 14 residues. CDR3 protein: CASSPGHISNEQFF. The CDR3 region has the DNA TGTGCCAGCTCACCAGGCCATATCAGCAATGAGCAGTTCTTC.

The CDR3 loop reads CASSPYSPPGELFF. The CDR3 region has the DNA TGTGCCAGCAGCCCATATAGTCCCCCCGGGGAGCTGTTTTTT. The gene calls are TRBV7-8 and TRBJ2-2; D not resolved. V was pared by 5 bases and J by 6 bases, with 13 bases between. The CDR3 totals 14 residues. The germline V gene has CDR1 SGHVS and CDR2 FQNEAQ.

The chain couples TRBV19 to TRBJ1-4; 8 nucleotides line up with TRBD1. Germline lookup yields CDR1 LNHDA and CDR2 SQIVND (reference sequence). The CDR3 runs to 14 residues. The V segment lost 8 bases and the J segment 6 bases; nucleotides outside the gene matches: 8. CDR3 coding DNA: TGTGCCAGTGAGCCAGGGGGCACTGATGAAAAACTGTTTTTT. Encoded protein: CASEPGGTDEKLFF.

The CDR3: CASRSGTGGYEQYF. CDR3 bases: TGTGCCAGCAGGTCCGGGACAGGGGGCTACGAGCAGTACTTC. The chain uses TRBV7-9 and TRBJ2-7, with 11 bases lining up with TRBD1. CDR1 and CDR2 from the germline V gene are SEHNR and FQNEAQ (reference sequence). Trimming at V came to 6 bases and at J to 3 bases, leaving 4 bases not matched to a gene. This CDR3 is built from 14 residues.

This chain uses TRBV6-2 or TRBV6-3 with TRBJ2-1; 10 nucleotides agree with TRBD2. CDR1 and CDR2 from the germline V gene are MNHEY and SVGEGT. This CDR3 is 18 amino acids long. The junction had 12 bases not matched to a gene; V was cut back by 3 bases and J by 4 bases. CDR3 nucleotide sequence: TGTGCCAGCAGTTATTTTCGCCTAGCGGGAGTCGGATACAATGAGCAGTTCTTC. This encodes CASSYFRLAGVGYNEQFF.